This entry features one T cell receptor (beta chain) sequence. These data are taken from a study of T cell responses to AZD1222 COVID-19 vaccine. The CDR3 is 14 residues long. The germline V and J ends were trimmed by 4 bases and 5 bases, with 17 bases remaining between them. Germline lookup yields CDR1 SQVTM and CDR2 ANQGSEA. Measured with immunoSEQ multiplex PCR; TCRdb has only the in-frame clones, and not every one. The table records 95,000 to 150,000 clones, about 92% of them present only once. The receptor was isolated from an adult who received the AZD1222 COVID-19 vaccine. J is TRBJ2-5 and V is TRBV29-1; perhaps TRBD2 as D (5 bases). This material consisted of peripheral blood, taken 28 days after the second AZD1222 dose. The CDR3 reads CSVVVPARGETQYF. DNA of the CDR3: TGCAGCGTTGTAGTCCCAGCCCGGGGTGAGACCCAGTACTTC.